This record covers a single T cell receptor beta chain. J gave up 2 bases and V 2 bases, and 6 bases lay outside the gene matches. Looked up from germline, CDR1 is MDHEN and CDR2 is SYDVKM. There are 15 residues in the CDR3. This sample is drawn from a study of control samples from healthy donors and cancer patients. The assay was immunoSEQ multiplex PCR, and TCRdb's table has in-frame clones only and misses some. The sample has about 230,000 clones; about 80% are singletons. The genes are TRBV28 and TRBJ2-7; TRBD1 matches at 7 bases. The sequenced sample consisted of PBMCs. The TCR was taken from a woman in her fifties or sixties with lung cancer. The CDR3 is CASSLPDRPTYEQYF. The CDR3 DNA follows: TGTGCCAGCAGTTTACCGGACAGGCCTACCTACGAGCAGTACTTC.